This T cell receptor beta chain emerged from a study of graft-versus-host responses after intestinal transplantation. General observations from the study: HvG clone declines early post-transplant were associated with peak circulating GvH levels.

CDR1 is MNHEY and CDR2 is SVGAGI in the germline V gene. CDR3 length equals 14 residues. V was pared by 4 bases and J by 4 bases, with 3 bases of the junction left unmatched. Clones were read by immunoSEQ multiplex PCR, and TCRdb kept only the in-frame ones, dropping some. This table holds about 70,000 clones, around 82% found once. A note on this clone: Its antigen is unidentified.

The clonotype comes from a human donor who was the organ donor for an intestinal transplant. The source material was unstimulated CD4+ T cells sorted from spleen or lymph node cells, sampled before transplant. This chain uses TRBV6-5 with TRBJ1-2, with TRBD1 matching 10 bases. This CDR3 is CASSSRDRGYGYTF. The CDR3 DNA reads TGTGCCAGCAGTTCCCGGGACAGGGGCTATGGCTACACCTTC.